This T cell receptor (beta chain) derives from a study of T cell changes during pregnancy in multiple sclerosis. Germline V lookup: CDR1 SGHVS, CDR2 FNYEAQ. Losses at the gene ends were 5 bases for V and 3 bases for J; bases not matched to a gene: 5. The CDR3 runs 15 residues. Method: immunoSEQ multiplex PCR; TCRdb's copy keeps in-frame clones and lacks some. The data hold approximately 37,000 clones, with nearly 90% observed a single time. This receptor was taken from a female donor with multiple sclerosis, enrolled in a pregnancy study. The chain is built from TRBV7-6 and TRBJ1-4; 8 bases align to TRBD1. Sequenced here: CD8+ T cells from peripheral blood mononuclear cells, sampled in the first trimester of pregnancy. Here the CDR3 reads CASSPQGAANEKLFF. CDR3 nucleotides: TGTGCCAGCAGCCCCCAGGGGGCAGCTAATGAAAAACTGTTTTTT.